Shown below are 19 T cell receptor beta chains from a single sample sequenced in a study of T cell responses to AZD1222 COVID-19 vaccine. TCRdb's copy holds only in-frame clones and misses some; the assay was immunoSEQ multiplex PCR. The table records 54,000 or so clones, around 90% of them present only once. Specimen: peripheral blood, collected on day 0 of AZD1222 vaccination. These receptors came from an adult in good health.

The chain combines TRBV29-1 with TRBJ2-7; D may match TRBD1 or TRBD2 (5 bases each). Trimming shortened V by 4 bases and J by 3 bases, and 13 bases separated the two germline ends. CDR3 length: 13 amino acids. The germline gives CDR1 SQVTM, CDR2 ANQGSEA. The CDR3 bases are TGCAGCGTTGTTCCTGGGGGAAACTACGAGCAGTACTTC. It yields the protein CSVVPGGNYEQYF.

The rearrangement uses TRBV5-1 and TRBJ2-1; 10 bases map to TRBD1. Trimming at V came to 3 bases and at J to 6 bases, leaving 3 bases not matched to a gene. The CDR3 consists of 14 residues. CDR1 is SGHRS, CDR2 YFSETQ, per germline. As DNA, the CDR3 is TGCGCCAGCAGCTGGAGGACAGGGGGCAATGAGCAGTTCTTC. This encodes CASSWRTGGNEQFF.

V is TRBV7-8 and J is TRBJ2-7; D may correspond to TRBD1 or TRBD2 (5 bases each). V shed 5 bases and J shed 2 bases, with 13 bases lying between them. The CDR3 runs to 14 residues. Germline V gene lookup returns CDR1 SGHVS and CDR2 FQNEAQ. This chain's CDR3 is CASSLHRGAYEQYF. Here the CDR3 DNA reads TGTGCCAGCAGCCTACATCGGGGCGCCTACGAGCAGTACTTC.

V usage is TRBV29-1 and J usage is TRBJ1-2; 7 bases agree with TRBD1. The CDR3 sequence is 13 residues long. With 5 bases clipped from V and 3 bases from J, the junction kept 6 bases outside the gene matches. Looked up from germline, CDR1 is SQVTM and CDR2 is ANQGSEA. CDR3 region: CSVTRQGYYGYTF. The CDR3 DNA is TGCAGCGTTACTAGACAGGGCTACTATGGCTACACCTTC.

The chain is built from TRBV6-1 and TRBJ1-5; TRBD1 is a possible D gene (6 bases). The germline V and J ends were trimmed by 0 bases and 7 bases, with 13 bases remaining between them. The CDR3 is 15 residues long. Germline CDR1 is MNHNS and CDR2 is SASEGT. The DNA for the CDR3 is TGTGCCAGCAGTGAAGCGGGGGGGGCGATGCAGCCCCAGCATTTT. Translated: CASSEAGGAMQPQHF.

This sequence joins TRBV10-2 and TRBJ2-1; 13 bases are shared with TRBD2. Germline loops: CDR1 WSHSY, CDR2 SAAADI. CDR3 size: 16 residues. Trimming at V came to 6 bases and at J to 0 bases, leaving 2 bases not matched to a gene. The CDR3: CASSRTSGGSYNEQFF. The DNA for the CDR3 is TGCGCCAGCAGCCGGACTAGCGGGGGCTCCTACAATGAGCAGTTCTTC.

The chain employs TRBV6-5 and TRBJ1-1; D uncertain. CDR3 length: 12 residues. Per the germline V gene, CDR1 is MNHEY and CDR2 is SVGAGI. Between the trimmed V and J ends, which lost 4 bases and 4 bases, there was a span of 7 bases. The CDR3 loop is CASSFPITEAFF. In DNA, the CDR3 is TGTGCCAGCAGTTTTCCTATCACTGAAGCTTTCTTT.

This chain connects TRBV3-1 (or the pseudogene TRBV3-2) to TRBJ2-7; maybe TRBD1 (6 bases). The germline CDR1 and CDR2 sequences are LGHDT and YNNKEL (reference sequence). This CDR3 comprises 14 residues. Trimming cost V 4 bases and J 4 bases, with 14 bases left between them. CDR3 coding DNA: TGTGCCAGCAGCCCTAGGTTGGGGGCGTACGAGCAGTACTTC. It codes for CASSPRLGAYEQYF.

The chain combines TRBV21-1 with TRBJ2-3; the D call in the table, TRBD1, was not verified against the DNA. TRBV21-1 is termed a pseudogene. The CDR3 runs 15 residues. The CDR3 protein is CASSKRTGETDTQYF. CDR3 DNA: TGTGCCAGCAGCAAGAGGACAGGGGAAACAGATACGCAGTATTTT.

V usage is TRBV30 and J usage is TRBJ2-7; D is possibly TRBD1 (6 bases). The CDR3 covers 13 residues. Trimming left V 2 bases short and J 2 bases short, with 10 bases between. CDR1 is GTSNPN and CDR2 is SVGIG in the germline V gene (reference sequence). CDR3 nucleotides: TGTGCCTGGAGTAATGGGGGCCCCTACGAGCAGTACTTC. Translated, it gives CAWSNGGPYEQYF.

In DNA form, the CDR3 reads TGTGCCAGCAGTCTCTCGGGAGCTGGGACGAGGCGGGACCCCTACTACGAGCAGTACTTC. Protein sequence: CASSLSGAGTRRDPYYEQYF. This chain joins TRBV28 and TRBJ2-7; possibly TRBD2 for D (6 bases). The CDR3 spans 20 residues. The germline V and J ends were trimmed by 5 bases and 3 bases, with 32 bases remaining between them. Germline CDR1 MDHEN, CDR2 SYDVKM. The full variable domain, rest sourced from reference TRBV28 and TRBJ2-7, is DVKVTQSSRYLVKRTGEKVFLECVQDMDHENMFWYRQDPGLGLRLIYFSYDVKMKEKGDIPEGYSVSREKKERFSLILESASTNQTSMYLCASSLSGAGTRRDPYYEQYFGPGTRLTVT.

The chain couples TRBV27 to TRBJ2-1, with D possibly matching TRBD1 (6 bases). Germline V gene sequence: CDR1 MNHEY, CDR2 SMNVEV (reference sequence). The CDR3 contains 15 residues. V shed 2 bases and J shed 8 bases, with 16 bases lying between them. The CDR3: CASSLTQGYGDEQFF. CDR3 DNA sequence: TGTGCCAGCAGTTTAACCCAGGGGTACGGGGATGAGCAGTTCTTC.

The chain employs TRBV12-3 or TRBV12-4 and TRBJ1-2, with 7 bases lining up with TRBD1. The CDR3 is 12 residues long. V was clipped by 6 bases and J by 7 bases; unmatched bases: 5. The CDR3, as DNA: TGTGCCAGCAGACTAACAGGGGCTGGCTACACCTTC. Amino acids: CASRLTGAGYTF.

The CDR3 DNA reads TGTGCCAGCAGCCAAGAACTCGGACAGGTCTACGAGCAGTACTTC. It translates to CASSQELGQVYEQYF. The V and J genes are TRBV4-2 and TRBJ2-7, with 7 bases lining up with TRBD1. Germline loops: CDR1 LGHNA, CDR2 YNFKEQ. Trimming cost V 0 bases and J 3 bases; bases outside gene matches: 5. The CDR3 runs 15 residues.

The J gene is TRBJ2-1, the V gene TRBV9; D assignment may be TRBD1 or TRBD2 (5 bases each). The V and J ends lost 4 bases and 9 bases respectively, with 20 bases between them. The germline CDR1 and CDR2 sequences are SGDLS and YYNGEE. The CDR3 covers 15 residues. The CDR3 is CASSPILESRGEQFF. The CDR3 DNA reads TGTGCCAGCAGCCCAATACTAGAGTCAAGGGGTGAGCAGTTCTTC.

The chain uses TRBV19 and TRBJ1-2; weak D call: TRBD1 (6 bases). Germline V gene lookup returns CDR1 LNHDA and CDR2 SQIVND (reference sequence). The CDR3 is 13 amino acids. V was shortened by 7 bases and J by 5 bases, with 14 bases between the two germline ends. The CDR3: CASTLQGGYGYTF. CDR3 in DNA: TGTGCCAGTACCCTGCAAGGGGGTTATGGCTACACCTTC.

The chain combines TRBV3-1 (or the pseudogene TRBV3-2) with TRBJ2-1, with D uncertain. Germline-derived CDR1 and CDR2 are LGHDT and YNNKEL (reference sequence). Deletions cut 6 bases from V and 4 bases from J, with 4 bases between. The CDR3 totals 11 residues. The CDR3 is CASRLYNEQFF. Written as DNA, the CDR3 is TGTGCCAGCAGATTATACAATGAGCAGTTCTTC.

CDR3 loop: CASSVSNGGYYEQYF. The CDR3 nucleotides are TGTGCCAGCAGCGTAAGTAACGGGGGCTACTACGAGCAGTACTTC. V usage is TRBV9 and J usage is TRBJ2-7; D could derive from TRBD1 or TRBD2 (6 bases each). CDR3 length: 15 residues. Trimming left V 1 base short and J 3 bases short, with 14 bases between. The germline gives CDR1 SGDLS, CDR2 YYNGEE.

This clone was recorded a few times. The genes are TRBV7-9 and TRBJ1-5; 7 nucleotides line up with TRBD1. The CDR3 is 14 amino acids. V trimming: 3 bases; J trimming: 7 bases; junction bases outside the gene matches: 6. CDR1 SEHNR and CDR2 FQNEAQ come from the germline V gene (reference sequence). The CDR3 coding sequence is TGTGCCAGCAGCTTGCAGGGGGGCGGCCAGCCCCAGCATTTT. Its translation: CASSLQGGGQPQHF.